This T cell receptor (beta chain) was observed in a study of Ad26.COV2.S vaccination and SARS-CoV-2 variants. Overall study: Intramuscularly, Ad26.COV2.S was given either once or twice, 56 days apart.

Regarding treatment: some 20 received Ad26.COV2.S at low or high dose, single or two shots; roughly 5 received placebo; per-sample allocation not given. The samples were gathered on day 63 after the first injection of vaccine or placebo. In Boston, the donor was an adult between 18-55 years of age. Spike of the Wuhan-strain SARS-CoV-2 was expressed by an Ad26 vector, which formed the vaccine. Clones were sequenced by immunoSEQ multiplex PCR, and TCRdb holds only the in-frame ones, with some missing. The sample holds 250,000 to 300,000 clones; approximately 89% are singletons and the top ten take about 3.1%. V dropped 2 bases and J dropped 4; count of bases not matched to a gene: 7. The CDR3 consists of 16 residues. From germline, CDR1 is MNHNY and CDR2 SVGAGI (reference sequence).

The sequencing used peripheral blood, collected in a trial of Ad26.COV2.S vaccine versus placebo. The chain recombines TRBV6-6 with TRBJ2-3; 9 bases line up with TRBD2. The sequence was collected from a person aged 18-60 years who received the Ad26.COV2.S COVID-19 vaccine or a placebo. The CDR3 DNA reads TGTGCCAGCAGTTACGGCGCTAGCGGGATTGCAGATACGCAGTATTTT. Encoded protein: CASSYGASGIADTQYF.